This TCR beta chain came from a study of PD-L1 blockade in urothelial cancer. The protocol was immunoSEQ multiplex PCR, while the TCRdb copy is restricted to in-frame clones and leaves out a portion. The sample has some 22,000 clones; around 90% are singletons. The J segment lost 4 bases and the V segment lost 5 bases, leaving 5 bases of the junction unmatched. Germline CDR1 SGHRS, CDR2 YFSETQ. The CDR3 sequence is 13 residues long. This sequence originates from a woman aged 60-75 years with urothelial cancer. The chain recombines TRBV5-1 with TRBJ1-1, with 7 bases matching TRBD1. The source was PBMCs, collected around atezolizumab (anti-PD-L1) treatment. The CDR3 DNA reads TGCGCCAGCAGTCCCAGGGGGGTCACTGAAGCTTTCTTT. This gives the protein CASSPRGVTEAFF.